The rows below give T cell receptor beta chains drawn from one sample of a study of response to subunit inactivated influenza vaccine. TCRdb fed the RT-PCR reads into MiXCR, producing one record per CDR3 protein. The sample shows some 570,000 distinct CDR3 sequences, over 9% of them seen only once. These data were likewise used in another study, on T cells expressing NK-cell markers.

Source: PBMCs from blood, taken on the day of vaccination. The source of these receptors is a man in his fifties or sixties who received an inactivated influenza vaccine. Each CDR3 is given with its conserved first and last residue. D genes are given only for firm matches. Size is omitted from some rows. Given values are once, few, many or a class for expanded clones.

v_call	j_call	d_call	clone_size	cdr3_nt	cdr3_aa
TRBV9	TRBJ2-1	TRBD2	few	TGTGCCAGCAGCCAAGGGGACAGGGGACTAGCGGGAGTTGTTGAGCAGTTCTTC	CASSQGDRGLAGVVEQFF
TRBV29-1	TRBJ2-7	-	few	TGCAGCGCACACCCGGACGGATCCTACGAGCAGTACTTC	CSAHPDGSYEQYF
TRBV28	TRBJ2-1	TRBD2	-	TGTGCCAGCAGTCCCCCGCTAGCGGGAGTCTACAATGAGCAGTTCTTC	CASSPPLAGVYNEQFF
TRBV20-1	TRBJ2-6	-	-	TGCAGTGCTAGAGAGCAGGGATCTGGGGCCAACGTCCTGACTTTC	CSAREQGSGANVLTF
TRBV6-6	TRBJ1-1	-	-	TGTGCCAGCATCGAGCGGGGATTCACTGAAGCTTTCTTT	CASIERGFTEAFF
TRBV9	TRBJ2-7	TRBD2	few	TGTGCCAGCAGCGCACTAGCGGGAGCGAGCGAGCAGTACTTC	CASSALAGASEQYF
TRBV6-5	TRBJ1-4	-	-	TGTGCCAGCAGTTACTCGAGGGTGGGTAACGAAAAACTGTTTTTT	CASSYSRVGNEKLFF
TRBV6-1	TRBJ2-5	TRBD2	few	TGTGCCAGCAGTGGACTAGCGGGAGTAGAGGAGACCCAGTACTTC	CASSGLAGVEETQYF
TRBV10-3	TRBJ2-2	-	-	TGTGCCATCAGTGAGTCGAGGGCATGGGCACCTATGTACACCGGGGAGCTGTTTTTT	CAISESRAWAPMYTGELFF
TRBV10-1	TRBJ2-3	-	-	TGCGCCAGGGTCCGGGAACCAAGCACAGATACGCAGTATTTT	CARVREPSTDTQYF
TRBV2	TRBJ2-3	-	few	TGTGCCACCAATCCCCCTCGCGCAGATACGCAGTATTTT	CATNPPRADTQYF
TRBV9	TRBJ2-1	TRBD2	many	TGTGCCAGCAGCGTCCTAGCGGGGGGGCCGGCTAATGAGCAGTTCTTC	CASSVLAGGPANEQFF
TRBV7-6	TRBJ2-2	-	-	TGTGCCAGCAGCTTGATAGCAAGGGGGAATTTGGCCGGGGAGCTGTTTTTT	CASSLIARGNLAGELFF
TRBV11-2	TRBJ2-3	-	-	TGTGCCAGCAGCCCTAGGACTCCTAGCACAGATACGCAGTATTTT	CASSPRTPSTDTQYF
TRBV7-2	TRBJ2-7	TRBD1	-	TGTGCCAGCAGCTTAAGGACAGGGGGCGACGAGCAGTACTTC	CASSLRTGGDEQYF
TRBV5-1	TRBJ2-5	-	few	TGCGCCAGCAGCGGCGGATTGGGGGCCCAAGAGACCCAGTACTTC	CASSGGLGAQETQYF
TRBV7-9	TRBJ1-4	-	-	TGTGCCAGCAGCCCGTCTGTGAGGACCGGGAATGAAAAACTGTTTTTT	CASSPSVRTGNEKLFF
TRBV7-2	TRBJ2-1	TRBD1	-	TGTGCCAGCAGCTCCCAGGGGACAGCTCTTGGAAATGAGCAGTTCTTC	CASSSQGTALGNEQFF
TRBV7-9	TRBJ2-3	-	-	TGTGCCAGCAGTACCTCAATTAGCACAGATACGCAGTATTTT	CASSTSISTDTQYF
TRBV4-3	TRBJ2-3	-	few	TGCGCCAGCAGCCAAGATTTTAGGACACCGAGCACAGATACGCAGTATTTT	CASSQDFRTPSTDTQYF
TRBV4-2	TRBJ1-5	-	-	TGTGCCAGCAGCCAAGCCAATAGCAATCAGCCCCAGCATTTT	CASSQANSNQPQHF
TRBV12-3/TRBV12-4	TRBJ1-1	-	-	TGTGCCAGCATCAAATGGGGGGGCACTGAAGCTTTCTTT	CASIKWGGTEAFF
TRBV7-2	TRBJ2-7	TRBD2	few	TGTGCCAGCAGCCTCCGGGACTATGCCTACGAGCAGTACTTC	CASSLRDYAYEQYF
TRBV12-3/TRBV12-4	TRBJ1-5	-	many	TGTGCCAGCAGTTTGTCTGCTAATCAGCCCCAGCATTTT	CASSLSANQPQHF
TRBV4-1	TRBJ1-2	TRBD1	few	TGCGCCAGCAGCCGGGACAGGGGCGGCTTCTATGGCTACACCTTC	CASSRDRGGFYGYTF
TRBV4-3	TRBJ2-3	-	-	TGCGCCAGCAGCCAAGGCGCCGGTTCAGGCACAGATACGCAGTATTTT	CASSQGAGSGTDTQYF
TRBV10-3	TRBJ2-3	TRBD1	few	TGTGCCATCGGGACAGGGACTATGGATACGCAGTATTTT	CAIGTGTMDTQYF
TRBV30	TRBJ2-5	-	-	TGTGCCTGGAGTGCCCAGGGTTGGGAGACCCAGTACTTC	CAWSAQGWETQYF
TRBV10-3	TRBJ1-6	TRBD1	few	TGTGCCATCAGCCGAGACAGGGAGTATTCACCCCTCCACTTT	CAISRDREYSPLHF
TRBV5-1	TRBJ2-2	-	few	TGCGCCAGCAGCTTGGCCGAAGGAGGGGTGGCGATCACCGGGGAGCTGTTTTTT	CASSLAEGGVAITGELFF
TRBV29-1	TRBJ2-7	TRBD2	many	TGCAGCGTTGACGACAGGACTAGCGGGAGGGTCTACGAGCAGTACTTC	CSVDDRTSGRVYEQYF
TRBV9	TRBJ2-1	TRBD2	few	TGTGCCAGCAGCGCTACCGTAGCGGGAGGGGGAGGTGAGCAGTTCTTC	CASSATVAGGGGEQFF
TRBV28	TRBJ2-2	-	many	TGTGCCAGCAGTCTGGGTGACGGGGAGCTGTTTTTT	CASSLGDGELFF
TRBV3-1	TRBJ1-2	-	-	TGTGCCAGCAGCCAGGGACGAGGTTGGGGCTACACCTTC	CASSQGRGWGYTF
TRBV20-1	TRBJ2-5	TRBD1	-	TGCAGTGCTAGGTCCCCGGACAGGGGGCAAGAGACCCAGTACTTC	CSARSPDRGQETQYF
TRBV10-2	TRBJ1-4	-	-	TGCGCCAGCATGAGAGGGAACTTAGCAACTAATGAAAAACTGTTTTTT	CASMRGNLATNEKLFF
TRBV12-3/TRBV12-4	TRBJ2-3	-	many	TGTGCCAGCAGTTTAGCCTCTTTCGGAGATACGCAGTATTTT	CASSLASFGDTQYF
TRBV6-4	TRBJ1-1	TRBD1	few	TGTGCCACCAGGACAGGGCCCGCCACTGAAGCTTTCTTT	CATRTGPATEAFF
TRBV6-2/TRBV6-3	TRBJ2-3	TRBD2	many	TGTGCCAGCAGTTCCCGACTAGCGGGGGCGTACACAGATACGCAGTATTTT	CASSSRLAGAYTDTQYF
TRBV20-1	TRBJ2-3	-	once	TGCAGTGCTAGAGAGCCAATATTATCCGATACGCAGTATTTT	CSAREPILSDTQYF
TRBV10-3	TRBJ1-6	TRBD1	-	TGTGCCATCAGCCCGGGACAGACTAATTCACCCCTCCACTTT	CAISPGQTNSPLHF
TRBV5-6	TRBJ1-6	-	-	TGTGCCAGCAGCTTTGACAGCCTTAATTCACCCCTCCACTTT	CASSFDSLNSPLHF
TRBV6-6	TRBJ2-1	-	few	TGTGCCAGCAGTTCCCCCGTGGGTGAGCAGTTCTTC	CASSSPVGEQFF
TRBV5-1	TRBJ2-1	TRBD2	few	TGCGCCAGCAGCGGAACTAGCGGGAGTTTTGATGAGCAGTTCTTC	CASSGTSGSFDEQFF
TRBV5-1	TRBJ2-5	TRBD2	-	TGCGCCAGCAGCCTCGAGTGGGCTAGCGGGGGAGACGGAGTGACCCAGTACTTC	CASSLEWASGGDGVTQYF
TRBV18	TRBJ1-2	-	few	TGTGCCAGCTCACCACTAACAGACCTTAACTATGGCTACACCTTC	CASSPLTDLNYGYTF
TRBV3-1	TRBJ1-2	-	few	TGTGCCAGCAGCCTGACTGGGTCTCAGGGCTACACCTTC	CASSLTGSQGYTF
TRBV28	TRBJ2-7	-	few	TGTGCCAGCAGTCATAGCGCAACAGGGTCCTACGAGCAGTACTTC	CASSHSATGSYEQYF
TRBV29-1	TRBJ1-1	-	many	TGCAGCGTTGCCCCCGGGTCAGGTAACACTGAAGCTTTCTTT	CSVAPGSGNTEAFF
TRBV28	TRBJ1-1	-	-	TGTGCCAGCAGTTTTGCCCAGGAGATTAAAGCTTTCTTT	CASSFAQEIKAFF
TRBV27	TRBJ1-1	-	many	TGTGCCAGCAGTTTACAGAATATGAACACTGAAGCTTTCTTT	CASSLQNMNTEAFF
TRBV20-1	TRBJ2-7	TRBD2	few	TGCAGTGCTAGAATCCTGAGCGGGAGCCTCTACGAGCAGTACTTC	CSARILSGSLYEQYF
TRBV4-1	TRBJ1-5	-	many	TGCGCCAGCAGCCAAGAATGGCAGTCGAATCAGCCCCAGCATTTT	CASSQEWQSNQPQHF